This T cell receptor (beta chain) was observed in a study of Ad26.COV2.S vaccination and SARS-CoV-2 variants. Study at large: Into the muscle, Ad26.COV2.S was dosed once or twice, 56 days apart.

The sample's treatment: some 19 received Ad26.COV2.S at low or high dose, single or two shots; roughly five received placebo; per-sample allocation not given. Sample collection was performed on day 63 after the first vaccine or placebo injection. Trimming stripped 7 bases from V and 1 base from J, with 11 bases between. The germline CDR1 and CDR2 sequences are SQVTM and ANQGSEA. This CDR3 has 13 residues. Generated by immunoSEQ multiplex PCR, the TCRdb table keeps only in-frame clones and is missing some. The sample lists about 400,000 clones, 75% to 90% occurring once. The sequence was obtained from a person between 18 and 60 years old who received the Ad26.COV2.S COVID-19 vaccine or a placebo. The V and J genes are TRBV29-1 and TRBJ2-1; D remains ambiguous. This sample comprised peripheral blood, obtained in a trial of Ad26.COV2.S vaccine versus placebo. The CDR3: CSGQGLSYNEQFF. CDR3 DNA: TGCAGCGGACAAGGATTGTCCTACAATGAGCAGTTCTTC.